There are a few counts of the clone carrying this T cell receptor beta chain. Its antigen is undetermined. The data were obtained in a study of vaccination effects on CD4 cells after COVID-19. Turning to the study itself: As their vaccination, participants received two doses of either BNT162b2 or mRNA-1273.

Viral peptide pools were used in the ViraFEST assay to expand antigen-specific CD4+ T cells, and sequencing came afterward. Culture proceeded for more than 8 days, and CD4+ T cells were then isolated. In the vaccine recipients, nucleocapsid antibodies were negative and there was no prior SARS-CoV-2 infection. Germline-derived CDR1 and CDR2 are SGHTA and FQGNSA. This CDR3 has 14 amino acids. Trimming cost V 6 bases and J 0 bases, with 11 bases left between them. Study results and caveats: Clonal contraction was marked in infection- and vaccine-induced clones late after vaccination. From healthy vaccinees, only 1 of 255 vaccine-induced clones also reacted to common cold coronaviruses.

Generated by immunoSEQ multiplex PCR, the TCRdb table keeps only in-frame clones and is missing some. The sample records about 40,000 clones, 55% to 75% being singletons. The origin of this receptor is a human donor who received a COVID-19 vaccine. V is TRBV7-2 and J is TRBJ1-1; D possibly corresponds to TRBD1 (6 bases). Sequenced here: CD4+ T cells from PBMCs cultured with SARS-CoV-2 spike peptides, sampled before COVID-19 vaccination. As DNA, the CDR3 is TGTGCCAGCAGGTCGGGGGCGGTGAACACTGAAGCTTTCTTT. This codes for CASRSGAVNTEAFF. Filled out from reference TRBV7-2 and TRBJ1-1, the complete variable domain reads GAGVSQSPSNKVTEKGKDVELRCDPISGHTALYWYRQSLGQGLEFLIYFQGNSAPDKSGLPSDRFSAERTGGSVSTLTIQRTQQEDSAVYLCASRSGAVNTEAFFGQGTRLTVV.